This section outlines one T cell receptor beta chain sequence together with its context. Its cognate antigen is unknown. This sample stems from a study of CD8+ T cells in alopecia areata. Study as a whole: Twice a day, 5 to 10 mg of oral tofacitinib was administered to treated patients. Study-level points and caveats: Although TCR sharing was seen in mice, sharing across patients was less clear, possibly for HLA-related reasons. When scalp samples are sequenced, resident alphabeta T cells of normal skin are also captured.

The ends lost 5 bases at V and 2 bases at J; junction bases unmatched: 5. The CDR3 sequence is 14 residues long. Germline CDR1 reads SEHNR; CDR2 reads FQNEAQ (reference sequence). Peripheral blood and lesional scalp punch biopsies came from alopecia areata patients. Sequencing templates came from extracted RNA that was reverse transcribed into cDNA. Measured with immunoSEQ multiplex PCR; TCRdb has only the in-frame clones, and not every one. Of 150,000 or so clones detected, about 90% appear once; the ten largest clones hold more than 12%. J is TRBJ2-7 and V is TRBV7-9, with TRBD1 identical over 8 bases. This sequence originates from a human donor with alopecia areata. Source: CD8+ T cells sorted from blood, taken at week 0. CDR3 sequence reads: CASSDRDRPYEQYF. In nucleotides, the CDR3 is TGTGCCAGCAGCGACCGGGACAGGCCCTACGAGCAGTACTTC.